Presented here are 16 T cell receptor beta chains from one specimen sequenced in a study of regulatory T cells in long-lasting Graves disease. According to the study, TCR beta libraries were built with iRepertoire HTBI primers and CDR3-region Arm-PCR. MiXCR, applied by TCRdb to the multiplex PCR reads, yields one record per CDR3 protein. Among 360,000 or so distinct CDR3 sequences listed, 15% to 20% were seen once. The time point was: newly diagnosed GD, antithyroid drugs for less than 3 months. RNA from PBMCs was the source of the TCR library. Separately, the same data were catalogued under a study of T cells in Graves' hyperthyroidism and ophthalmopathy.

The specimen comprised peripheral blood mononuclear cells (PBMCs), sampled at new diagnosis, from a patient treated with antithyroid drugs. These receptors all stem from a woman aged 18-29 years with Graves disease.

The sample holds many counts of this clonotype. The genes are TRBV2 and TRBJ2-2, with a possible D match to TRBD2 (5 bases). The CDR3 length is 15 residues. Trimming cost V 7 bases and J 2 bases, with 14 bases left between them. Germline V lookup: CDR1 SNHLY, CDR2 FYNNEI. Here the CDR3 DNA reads TGTGCCAGCAAGAAGAGAGACTATAACACCGGGGAGCTGTTTTTT. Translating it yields CASKKRDYNTGELFF.

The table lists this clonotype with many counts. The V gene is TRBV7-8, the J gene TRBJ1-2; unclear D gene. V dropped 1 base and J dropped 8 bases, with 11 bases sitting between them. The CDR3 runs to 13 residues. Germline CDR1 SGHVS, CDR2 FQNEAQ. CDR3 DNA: TGTGCCAGCAGCTTAGGAAACCCACGGGGCTACACCTTC. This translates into CASSLGNPRGYTF.

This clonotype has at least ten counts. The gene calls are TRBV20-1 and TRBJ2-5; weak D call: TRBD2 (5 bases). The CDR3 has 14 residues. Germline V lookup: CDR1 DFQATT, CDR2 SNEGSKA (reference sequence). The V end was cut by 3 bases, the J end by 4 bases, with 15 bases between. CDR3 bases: TGCAGTGCTAGCCGCCCAGAGGGCCCAGAGACCCAGTACTTC. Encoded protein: CSASRPEGPETQYF.

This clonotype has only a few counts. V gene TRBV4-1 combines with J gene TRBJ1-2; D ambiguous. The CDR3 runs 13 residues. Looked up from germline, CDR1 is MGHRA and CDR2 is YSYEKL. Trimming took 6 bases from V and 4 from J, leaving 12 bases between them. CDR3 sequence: CASSEPGTYGYTF. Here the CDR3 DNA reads TGCGCCAGCAGTGAACCGGGAACCTATGGCTACACCTTC.

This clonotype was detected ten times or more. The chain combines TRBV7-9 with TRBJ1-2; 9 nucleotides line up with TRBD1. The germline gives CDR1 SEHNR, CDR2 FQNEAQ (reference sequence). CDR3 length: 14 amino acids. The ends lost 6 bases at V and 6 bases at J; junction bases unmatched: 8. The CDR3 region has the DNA TGTGCCAGCAGACTTACAGGGGGCGCCGATGGCTACACCTTC. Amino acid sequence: CASRLTGGADGYTF.

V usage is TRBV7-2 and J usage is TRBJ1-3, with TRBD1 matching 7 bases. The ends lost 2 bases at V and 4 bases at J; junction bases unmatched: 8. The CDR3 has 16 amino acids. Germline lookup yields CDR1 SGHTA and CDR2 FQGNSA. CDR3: CASSLNPTGWGNTIYF. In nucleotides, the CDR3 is TGTGCCAGCAGCTTAAACCCGACAGGGTGGGGAAACACCATATATTTT.

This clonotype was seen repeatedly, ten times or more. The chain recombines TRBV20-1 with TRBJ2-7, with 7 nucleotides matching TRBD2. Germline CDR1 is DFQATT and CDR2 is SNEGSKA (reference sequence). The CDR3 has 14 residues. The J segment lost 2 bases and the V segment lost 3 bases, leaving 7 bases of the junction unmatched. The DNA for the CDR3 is TGCAGTGCTAGTTCCAGCGGGGCCCCCTACGAGCAGTACTTC. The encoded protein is CSASSSGAPYEQYF.

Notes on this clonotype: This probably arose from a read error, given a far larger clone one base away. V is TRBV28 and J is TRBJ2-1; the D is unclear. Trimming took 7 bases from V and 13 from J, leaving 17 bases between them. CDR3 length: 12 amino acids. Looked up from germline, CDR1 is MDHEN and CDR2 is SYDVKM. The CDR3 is CASISGEETQFF. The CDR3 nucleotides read TGTGCCAGCATATCTGGGGAAGAGACCCAGTTCTTC.

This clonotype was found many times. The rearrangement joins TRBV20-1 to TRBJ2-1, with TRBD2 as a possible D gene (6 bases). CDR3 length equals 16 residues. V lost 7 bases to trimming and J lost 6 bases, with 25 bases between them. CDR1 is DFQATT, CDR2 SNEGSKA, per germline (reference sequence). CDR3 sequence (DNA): TGCAGTGTGGGTGGTCAAGCGGGCACACCCTCCAATGAGCAGTTCTTC. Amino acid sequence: CSVGGQAGTPSNEQFF.

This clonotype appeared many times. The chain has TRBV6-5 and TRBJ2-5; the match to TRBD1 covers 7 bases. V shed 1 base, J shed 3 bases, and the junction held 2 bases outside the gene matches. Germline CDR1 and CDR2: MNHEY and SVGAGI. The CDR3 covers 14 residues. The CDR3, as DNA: TGTGCCAGCAGTTACTTCGGGACAGAAGAGACCCAGTACTTC. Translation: CASSYFGTEETQYF.

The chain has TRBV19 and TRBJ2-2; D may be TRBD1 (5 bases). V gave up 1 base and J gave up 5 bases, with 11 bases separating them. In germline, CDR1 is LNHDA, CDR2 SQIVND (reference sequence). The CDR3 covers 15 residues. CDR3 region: CASSIVGRTTGELFF. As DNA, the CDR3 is TGTGCCAGTAGTATAGTCGGCAGGACAACCGGGGAGCTGTTTTTT.

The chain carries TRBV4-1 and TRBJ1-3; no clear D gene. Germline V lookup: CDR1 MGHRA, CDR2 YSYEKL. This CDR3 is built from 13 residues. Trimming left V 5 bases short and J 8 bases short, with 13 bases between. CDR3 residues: CASSGGISDTIYF. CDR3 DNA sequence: TGCGCCAGCAGCGGTGGGATCTCAGACACCATATATTTT.

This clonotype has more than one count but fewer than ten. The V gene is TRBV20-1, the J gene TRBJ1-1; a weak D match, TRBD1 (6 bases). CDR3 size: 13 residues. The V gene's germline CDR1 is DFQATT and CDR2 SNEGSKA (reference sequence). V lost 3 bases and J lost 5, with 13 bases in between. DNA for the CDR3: TGCAGTGCTAGTTCGTCAGGGGCGACTGAAGCTTTCTTT. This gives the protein CSASSSGATEAFF.

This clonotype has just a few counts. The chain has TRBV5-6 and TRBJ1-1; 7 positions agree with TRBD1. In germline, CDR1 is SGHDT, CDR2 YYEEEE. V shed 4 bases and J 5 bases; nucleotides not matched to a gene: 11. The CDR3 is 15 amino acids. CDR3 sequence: CASSDARQGWTEAFF. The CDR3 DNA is TGTGCCAGCAGCGATGCAAGACAGGGTTGGACTGAAGCTTTCTTT. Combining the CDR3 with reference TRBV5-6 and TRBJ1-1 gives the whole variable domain DAGVTQSPTHLIKTRGQQVTLRCSPKSGHDTVSWYQQALGQGPQFIFQYYEEEERQRGNFPDRFSGHQFPNYSSELNVNALLLGDSALYLCASSDARQGWTEAFFGQGTRLTVV.

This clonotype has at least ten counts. The CDR3, as DNA: TGTGCCAGCAGACGGACACGGAACACTGAAGCTTTCTTT. It specifies CASRRTRNTEAFF. The chain couples TRBV7-2 to TRBJ1-1, with D possibly matching TRBD1 (5 bases). Trimming cost V 6 bases and J 1 base, with 9 bases left between them. CDR3 length: 13 residues. Germline loops: CDR1 SGHTA, CDR2 FQGNSA.

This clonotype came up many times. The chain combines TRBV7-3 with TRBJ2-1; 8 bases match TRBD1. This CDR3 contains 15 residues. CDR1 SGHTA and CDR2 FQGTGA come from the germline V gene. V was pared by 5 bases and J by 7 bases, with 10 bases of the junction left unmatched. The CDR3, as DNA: TGTGCCAGCAGCCGCACCTTGGACAGGGTAAATGAGCAGTTCTTC. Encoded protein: CASSRTLDRVNEQFF.